The clone carrying this TCR beta chain was picked up many times. What it binds is unknown. Original data processing: Sample TCR totals centred on a median of approximately 95,000, ranging about 20,000 to 700,000. TCRdb re-called the RACE reads with MiXCR, one entry per CDR3 protein. The V and J calls shown here were made by TCRdb, not taken from the authors' results. Counted here are 300,000 to 450,000 distinct CDR3 sequences, 5.5% occurring once; the ten biggest clones make up about 8.2%. The junction had 8 bases not matched to a gene; V was cut back by 8 bases and J by 5 bases. CDR1 is DFQATT, CDR2 SNEGSKA, per germline (reference sequence). This CDR3 region has 12 residues. Time point: pre-sensitization, week 0. The treatment was: therapeutic diphenylcyclopropenone sensitization with weekly scalp DPC. Unfractionated whole blood served as the source for total RNA extraction. The sample originates from a study of human T cells and chemical hapten exposure. Study-level findings and limits: While controls formed fewer of them, expanded TCRs formed significantly more large CDR3 similarity clusters.

The source was whole blood, collected in connection with sensitization to the hapten diphenylcyclopropenone (DPC). The sequence was collected from a woman aged 18 to 35 with alopecia areata. Some clones in this sample may be carry-over from other donors' samples. The chain couples TRBV20-1 to TRBJ2-5; 7 positions match TRBD2. The CDR3 nucleotides read TGCAGTCTCTCTAGGGAGGGGGAGACCCAGTACTTC. Translating gives CSLSREGETQYF.